Shown below are 13 T cell receptor beta chains from a single sample sequenced in a study of early T cells in non-severe SARS-CoV-2 infection. One entry per CDR3 protein results from TCRdb running MiXCR on the 5' RACE reads. Of around 50,000 distinct CDR3 sequences in the sample, approximately 7.6% were seen once. The sequenced sample was whole blood. Receptors originate from an adult who was a healthcare worker with PCR-confirmed SARS-CoV-2 infection or an uninfected control (not recorded which).

This clonotype was seen repeatedly, ten times or more. The chain recombines TRBV11-2 with TRBJ2-4; 12 bases line up with TRBD2. The CDR3 spans 17 residues. V gave up 7 bases and J gave up 1 base; unmatched junction bases: 8. CDR1 and CDR2 from the germline V gene are SGHAT and FQNNGV. The CDR3 DNA is TGTGCCAGCACCCTAGCGGGGGGGTTAAGGGCCAAAAACATTCAGTACTTC. Its protein product is CASTLAGGLRAKNIQYF. Drawing the rest from reference TRBV11-2 and TRBJ2-4, the complete variable domain is EAGVAQSPRYKIIEKRQSVAFWCNPISGHATLYWYQQILGQGPKLLIQFQNNGVVDDSQLPKDRFSAERLKGVDSTLKIQPAKLEDSAVYLCASTLAGGLRAKNIQYFGAGTRLSVL.

The CDR3 coding sequence is TGTGCCAGCAGCCTCGCCAGGACAGTCCGAAATTCACCCCTCCACTTT. Translating gives CASSLARTVRNSPLHF. The chain joins TRBV7-2 to TRBJ1-6, with D possibly being TRBD1 (6 bases). The CDR3 contains 16 residues. Trimming removed 5 bases at V and 7 bases at J, with 18 bases between. The V gene's germline CDR1 is SGHTA and CDR2 FQGNSA. Together with reference TRBV7-2 and TRBJ1-6, the CDR3 gives the full variable domain: GAGVSQSPSNKVTEKGKDVELRCDPISGHTALYWYRQSLGQGLEFLIYFQGNSAPDKSGLPSDRFSAERTGGSVSTLTIQRTQQEDSAVYLCASSLARTVRNSPLHFGNGTRLTVT.

This clonotype was seen ten or more times. V gene TRBV2 combines with J gene TRBJ2-2; D perhaps matches TRBD1 (6 bases). The CDR3 is 14 amino acids. CDR1 and CDR2 (germline): SNHLY, FYNNEI. Trimming took 6 bases from V and 4 from J, leaving 12 bases between them. Here the CDR3 DNA reads TGTGCCAGCAGCCAGGGGCGCGGCACCGGGGAGCTGTTTTTT. Its translation is CASSQGRGTGELFF.

This clonotype has at least ten counts. The chain links TRBV27 to TRBJ1-2; D not resolved. Germline V gene lookup returns CDR1 MNHEY and CDR2 SMNVEV (reference sequence). This CDR3 contains 14 residues. With 4 bases removed from V and 2 bases from J, the gap between germline ends came to 11 bases. The CDR3, as DNA: TGTGCCAGCAGTTCCACACGGGAAAACTATGGCTACACCTTC. It is translated as CASSSTRENYGYTF.

This clonotype was recorded a few times. The chain employs TRBV12-3 or TRBV12-4 and TRBJ2-7; D might be TRBD1 (6 bases). The CDR3 consists of 12 residues. Trimming took off 3 bases at V and 3 bases at J, with 6 bases between the two ends. CDR3 region: CASSFRGYEQYF. CDR3 nucleotide sequence: TGTGCCAGCAGTTTCAGGGGCTACGAGCAGTACTTC.

The chain employs TRBV2 and TRBJ2-3; TRBD2 aligns across 11 bases. The CDR3 is 16 residues long. V trimming: 6 bases; J trimming: 2 bases; junction bases outside the gene matches: 7. CDR1 is SNHLY and CDR2 is FYNNEI in the germline V gene. The CDR3 DNA reads as TGTGCCAGCAGATTTACTAGCGGGGGCACCACAGATACGCAGTATTTT. It translates to CASRFTSGGTTDTQYF.

There are many counts of this clonotype. The DNA for the CDR3 is TGTGCCAGCAGCCAGGGGACTGAAGCTTTCTTT. This encodes CASSQGTEAFF. The chain joins TRBV12-3 or TRBV12-4 to TRBJ1-1, with a weak D call TRBD1 (6 bases). The V gene lost 6 bases and the J gene lost 5 bases, with 7 bases spanning the gap. This CDR3 is built from 11 residues.

This clonotype has ten or more counts. Because the CDR3's place on the DNA is in doubt, the DNA is left out and the CDR3 is given as listed by TCRdb. The chain couples TRBV6-1 to TRBJ1-5; the DNA was not used to check the table's D call, TRBD1. The CDR3 sequence runs 14 residues, both termini included. Germline V gives CDR1 MNHNS, CDR2 SASEGT. The CDR3 loop is CASRDSWAISPSIF.

This clonotype came up a few times. The chain carries TRBV6-2 or TRBV6-3 and TRBJ1-6, with a possible D match to TRBD1 (6 bases). The ends were cut back, 6 bases at V and 5 bases at J, with 17 bases in the middle. In germline, CDR1 is MNHEY, CDR2 SVGEGT. The CDR3 loop spans 16 amino acids. This chain's CDR3 is CASRTKDRTHNSPLHF. CDR3 coding DNA: TGTGCCAGCAGAACTAAGGACAGAACCCATAATTCACCCCTCCACTTT.

This clonotype has at least ten counts. The genes are TRBV19 and TRBJ2-7; 9 bases align to TRBD1. The CDR3 extends over 15 amino acids. V was clipped by 4 bases and J by 0 bases; unmatched bases: 4. CDR1 is LNHDA and CDR2 is SQIVND in the germline V gene (reference sequence). CDR3 sequence (DNA): TGTGCCAGTAGTACCGGGACAGGGAACTCCTACGAGCAGTACTTC. Amino acid sequence: CASSTGTGNSYEQYF.

This clonotype was seen only a few times. V gene TRBV5-1 combines with J gene TRBJ1-1; the D gene is possibly TRBD1 (5 bases). The CDR3 is 14 amino acids. Germline V gene sequence: CDR1 SGHRS, CDR2 YFSETQ. Deletions cut 2 bases from V and 1 base from J, with 9 bases between. In DNA form, the CDR3 reads TGCGCCAGCAGCTTACAGACAGAGAACACTGAAGCTTTCTTT. Its protein product is CASSLQTENTEAFF.

This clonotype was seen at least ten times. The chain couples TRBV12-3 or TRBV12-4 to TRBJ1-5; D is perhaps TRBD1 (6 bases). The CDR3 runs to 15 residues. Trimming cost V 0 bases and J 7 bases, with 13 bases left between them. CDR3 sequence (DNA): TGTGCCAGCAGTTTAGCGTGGGGGGGCGCACAGCCCCAGCATTTT. Protein sequence: CASSLAWGGAQPQHF.

This clonotype was counted ten times or more. This rearrangement joins TRBV11-2 to TRBJ2-7, with D maybe TRBD2 (5 bases). There are 14 residues in the CDR3. Trimming removed 5 bases from V and 3 bases from J, with 14 bases in between. Germline-derived CDR1 and CDR2 are SGHAT and FQNNGV. CDR3 in amino acids: CASSPNRDFYEQYF. In nucleotides, the CDR3 is TGTGCCAGCAGCCCCAACCGGGATTTCTACGAGCAGTACTTC. The full variable domain, completed using reference TRBV11-2 and TRBJ2-7, is EAGVAQSPRYKIIEKRQSVAFWCNPISGHATLYWYQQILGQGPKLLIQFQNNGVVDDSQLPKDRFSAERLKGVDSTLKIQPAKLEDSAVYLCASSPNRDFYEQYFGPGTRLTVT.